This TCR beta chain was recorded in a study of blood T cell repertoires in COVID-19. Across the study: Spain, Italy and the United States supplied samples that represented acute and convalescent COVID-19. PBMCs, B-cell-depleted T cells, or T cells were the source of the cDNA or gDNA that made up the material.

Profiling relied on immunoSEQ multiplex PCR, and the TCRdb table lists in-frame clones only, not all of them. The table shows 130,000 or so clones, with over 75% occurring only once. Germline lookup yields CDR1 SEHNR and CDR2 FQNEAQ (reference sequence). The CDR3 totals 12 residues. V was pared by 5 bases and J by 4 bases, with 8 bases between. V and J are TRBV7-9 and TRBJ1-2; TRBD1 is a possible D gene (5 bases). The sample consisted of peripheral blood. This receptor was obtained from a man between 65 and 79 years old with active COVID-19. The CDR3 here is CASSRDSYGYTF. The CDR3 DNA reads as TGTGCCAGCAGCAGAGACAGCTATGGCTACACCTTC.